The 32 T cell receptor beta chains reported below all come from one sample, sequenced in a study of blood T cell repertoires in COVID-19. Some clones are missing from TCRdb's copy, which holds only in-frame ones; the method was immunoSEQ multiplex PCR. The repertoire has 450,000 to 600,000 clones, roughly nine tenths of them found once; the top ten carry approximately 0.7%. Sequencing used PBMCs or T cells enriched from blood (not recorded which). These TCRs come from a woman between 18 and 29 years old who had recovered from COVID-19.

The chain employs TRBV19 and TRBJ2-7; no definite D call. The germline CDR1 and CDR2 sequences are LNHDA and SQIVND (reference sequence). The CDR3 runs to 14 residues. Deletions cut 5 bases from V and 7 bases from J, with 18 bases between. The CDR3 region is CASSSTGPSREQYF. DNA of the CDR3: TGTGCCAGTAGTTCCACCGGCCCCTCCAGGGAGCAGTACTTC.

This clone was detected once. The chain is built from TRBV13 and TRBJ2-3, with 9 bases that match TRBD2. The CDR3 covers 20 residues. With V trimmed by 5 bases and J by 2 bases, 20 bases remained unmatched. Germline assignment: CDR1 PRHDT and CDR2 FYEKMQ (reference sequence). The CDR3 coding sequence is TGTGCCAGCAGCCACGCGTCCGGGACTAGCTTTCGGGGGGACACAGATACGCAGTATTTT. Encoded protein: CASSHASGTSFRGDTDTQYF.

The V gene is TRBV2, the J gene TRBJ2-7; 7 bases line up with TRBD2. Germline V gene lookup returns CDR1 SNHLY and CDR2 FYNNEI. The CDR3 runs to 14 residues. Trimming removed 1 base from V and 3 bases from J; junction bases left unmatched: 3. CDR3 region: CASSEGRGYYEQYF. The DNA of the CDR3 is TGTGCCAGCAGTGAAGGGCGGGGGTACTACGAGCAGTACTTC. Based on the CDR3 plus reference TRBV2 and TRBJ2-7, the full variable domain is EPEVTQTPSHQVTQMGQEVILRCVPISNHLYFYWYRQILGQKVEFLVSFYNNEISEKSEIFDDQFSVERPDGSNFTLKIRSTKLEDSAMYFCASSEGRGYYEQYFGPGTRLTVT.

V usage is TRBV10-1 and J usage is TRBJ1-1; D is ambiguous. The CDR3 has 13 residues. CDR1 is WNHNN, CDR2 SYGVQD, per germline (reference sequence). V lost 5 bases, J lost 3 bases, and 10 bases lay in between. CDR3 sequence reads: CASSRELDTEAFF. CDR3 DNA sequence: TGCGCCAGCAGTCGGGAGCTAGACACTGAAGCTTTCTTT.

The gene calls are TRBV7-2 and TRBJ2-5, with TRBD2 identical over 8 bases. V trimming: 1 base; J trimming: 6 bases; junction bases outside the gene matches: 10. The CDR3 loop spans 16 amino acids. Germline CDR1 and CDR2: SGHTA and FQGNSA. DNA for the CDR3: TGTGCCAGCAGCTTAGATCCCGAGCGGGGGAGGAAGACCCAGTACTTC. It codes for CASSLDPERGRKTQYF.

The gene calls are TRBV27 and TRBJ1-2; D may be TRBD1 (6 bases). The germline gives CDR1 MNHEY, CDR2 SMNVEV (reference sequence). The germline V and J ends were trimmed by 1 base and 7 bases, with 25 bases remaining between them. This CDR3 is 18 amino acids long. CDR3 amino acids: CASSLLSEGVGLPSGYTF. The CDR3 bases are TGTGCCAGCAGTTTATTAAGCGAGGGGGTCGGACTCCCAAGTGGCTACACCTTC.

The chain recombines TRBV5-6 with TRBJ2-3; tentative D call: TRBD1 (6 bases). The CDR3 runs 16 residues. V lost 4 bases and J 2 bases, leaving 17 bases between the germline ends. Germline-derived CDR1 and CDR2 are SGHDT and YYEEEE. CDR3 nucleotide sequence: TGTGCCAGCAGCCAAGGACAGATAGCTTACACAGATACGCAGTATTTT. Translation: CASSQGQIAYTDTQYF.

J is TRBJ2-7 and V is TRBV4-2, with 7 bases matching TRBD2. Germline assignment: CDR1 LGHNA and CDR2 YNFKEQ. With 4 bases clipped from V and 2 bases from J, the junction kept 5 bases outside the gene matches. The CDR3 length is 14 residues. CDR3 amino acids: CASSREGGAYEQYF. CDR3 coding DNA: TGTGCCAGCAGCCGGGAGGGCGGAGCCTACGAGCAGTACTTC.

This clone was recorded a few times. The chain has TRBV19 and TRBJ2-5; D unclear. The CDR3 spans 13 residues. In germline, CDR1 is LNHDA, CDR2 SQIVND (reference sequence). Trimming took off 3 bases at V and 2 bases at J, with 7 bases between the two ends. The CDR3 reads CASSIYAQETQYF. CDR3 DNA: TGTGCCAGTAGTATCTATGCGCAAGAGACCCAGTACTTC. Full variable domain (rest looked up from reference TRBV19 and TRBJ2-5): DGGITQSPKYLFRKEGQNVTLSCEQNLNHDAMYWYRQDPGQGLRLIYYSQIVNDFQKGDIAEGYSVSREKKESFPLTVTSAQKNPTAFYLCASSIYAQETQYFGPGTRLLVL.

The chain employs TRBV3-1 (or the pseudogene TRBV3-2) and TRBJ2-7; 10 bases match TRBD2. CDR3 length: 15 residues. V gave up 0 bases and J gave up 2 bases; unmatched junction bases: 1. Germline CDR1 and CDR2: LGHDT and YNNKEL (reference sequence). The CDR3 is CASSQDSGGPYEQYF. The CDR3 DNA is TGTGCCAGCAGCCAAGATAGCGGGGGGCCCTACGAGCAGTACTTC.

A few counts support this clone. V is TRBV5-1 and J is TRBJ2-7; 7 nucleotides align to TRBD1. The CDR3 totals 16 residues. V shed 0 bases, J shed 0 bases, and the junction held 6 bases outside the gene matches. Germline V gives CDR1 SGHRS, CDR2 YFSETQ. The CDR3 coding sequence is TGCGCCAGCAGCTTGGGAGGGGGACAGACCTCCTACGAGCAGTACTTC. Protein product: CASSLGGGQTSYEQYF.

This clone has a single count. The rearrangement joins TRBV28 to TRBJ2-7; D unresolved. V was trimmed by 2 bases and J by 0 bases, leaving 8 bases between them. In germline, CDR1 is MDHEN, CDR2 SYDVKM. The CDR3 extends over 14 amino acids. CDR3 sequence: CASSLIQSSYEQYF. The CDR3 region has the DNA TGTGCCAGCAGTTTAATACAAAGCTCCTACGAGCAGTACTTC.

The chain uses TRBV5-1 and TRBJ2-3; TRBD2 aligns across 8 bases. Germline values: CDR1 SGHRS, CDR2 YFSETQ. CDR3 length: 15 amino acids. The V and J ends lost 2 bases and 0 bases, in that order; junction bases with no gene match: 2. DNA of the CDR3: TGCGCCAGCAGCTTTGGGACTAGTAGCACAGATACGCAGTATTTT. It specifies CASSFGTSSTDTQYF.

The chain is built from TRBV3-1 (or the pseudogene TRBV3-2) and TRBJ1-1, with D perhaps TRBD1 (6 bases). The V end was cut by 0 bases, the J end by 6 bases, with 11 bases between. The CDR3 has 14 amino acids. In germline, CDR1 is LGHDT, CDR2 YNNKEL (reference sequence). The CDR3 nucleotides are TGTGCCAGCAGCCAAGATCCTGAGGGGGCTGAAGCTTTCTTT. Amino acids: CASSQDPEGAEAFF.

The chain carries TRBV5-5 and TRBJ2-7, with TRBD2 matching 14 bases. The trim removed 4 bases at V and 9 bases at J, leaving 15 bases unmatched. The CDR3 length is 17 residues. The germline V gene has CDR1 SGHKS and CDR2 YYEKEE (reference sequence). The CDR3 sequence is CASSPGTSGGSASTQYF. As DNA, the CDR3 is TGTGCCAGCAGCCCTGGGACTAGCGGGGGCTCCGCCTCCACGCAGTACTTC.

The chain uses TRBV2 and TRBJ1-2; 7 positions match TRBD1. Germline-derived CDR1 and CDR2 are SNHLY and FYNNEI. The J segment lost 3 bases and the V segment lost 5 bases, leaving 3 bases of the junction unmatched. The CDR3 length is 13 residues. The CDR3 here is CASSKGTDYGYTF. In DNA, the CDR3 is TGTGCCAGCAGTAAGGGGACAGACTATGGCTACACCTTC.

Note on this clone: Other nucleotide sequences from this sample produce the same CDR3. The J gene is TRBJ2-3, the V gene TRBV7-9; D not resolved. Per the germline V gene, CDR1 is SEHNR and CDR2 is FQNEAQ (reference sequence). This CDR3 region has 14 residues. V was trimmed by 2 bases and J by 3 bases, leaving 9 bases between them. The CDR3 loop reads CASSLSLSTDTQYF. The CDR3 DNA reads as TGTGCCAGCAGCTTATCTTTGTCGACAGATACGCAGTATTTT.

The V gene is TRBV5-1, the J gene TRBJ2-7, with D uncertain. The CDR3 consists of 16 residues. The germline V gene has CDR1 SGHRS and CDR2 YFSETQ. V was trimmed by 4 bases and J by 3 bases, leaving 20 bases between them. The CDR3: CASSPRFESQIYEQYF. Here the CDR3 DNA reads TGCGCCAGCAGCCCCCGTTTTGAGTCCCAAATCTACGAGCAGTACTTC.

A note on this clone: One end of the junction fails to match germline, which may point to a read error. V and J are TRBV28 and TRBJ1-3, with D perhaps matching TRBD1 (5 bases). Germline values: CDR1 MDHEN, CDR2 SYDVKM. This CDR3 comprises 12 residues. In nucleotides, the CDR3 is TGTGCCAGCCGTACCAGTCCGACAGACTCGTCCTTT. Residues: CASRTSPTDSSF.

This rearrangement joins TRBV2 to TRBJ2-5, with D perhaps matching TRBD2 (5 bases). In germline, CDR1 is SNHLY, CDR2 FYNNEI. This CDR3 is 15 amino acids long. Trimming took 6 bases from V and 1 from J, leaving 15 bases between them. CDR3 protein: CASSLDGLRQETQYF. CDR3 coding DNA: TGTGCCAGCAGCCTCGACGGACTTCGCCAAGAGACCCAGTACTTC.

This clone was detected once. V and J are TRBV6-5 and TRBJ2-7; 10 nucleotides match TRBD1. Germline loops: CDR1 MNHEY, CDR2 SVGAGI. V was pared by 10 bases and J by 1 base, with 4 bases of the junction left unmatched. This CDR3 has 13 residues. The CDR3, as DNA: TGTGCCACTCGGACAGGGGGTTCCTACGAGCAGTACTTC. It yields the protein CATRTGGSYEQYF.

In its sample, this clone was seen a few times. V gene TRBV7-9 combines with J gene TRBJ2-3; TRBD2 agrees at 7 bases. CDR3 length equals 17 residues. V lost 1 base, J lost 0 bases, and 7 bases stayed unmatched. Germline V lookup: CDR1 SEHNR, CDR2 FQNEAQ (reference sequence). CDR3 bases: TGTGCCAGCAGCTTAGAGCGGGGTTCATCTAGCACAGATACGCAGTATTTT. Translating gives CASSLERGSSSTDTQYF.

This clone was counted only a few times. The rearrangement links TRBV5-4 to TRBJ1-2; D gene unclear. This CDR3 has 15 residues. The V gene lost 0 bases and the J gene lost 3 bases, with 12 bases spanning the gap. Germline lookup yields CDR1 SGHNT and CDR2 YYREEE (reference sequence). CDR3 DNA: TGTGCCAGCAGCTTGGGGTTAGACACCCACTATGGCTACACCTTC. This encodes CASSLGLDTHYGYTF.

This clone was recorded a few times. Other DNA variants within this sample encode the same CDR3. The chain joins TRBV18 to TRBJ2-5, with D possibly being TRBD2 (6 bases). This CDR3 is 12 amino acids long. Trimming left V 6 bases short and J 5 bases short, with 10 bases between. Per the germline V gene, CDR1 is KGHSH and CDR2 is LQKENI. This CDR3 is CASSPRGETQYF. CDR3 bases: TGTGCCAGCTCCCCCCGGGGGGAGACCCAGTACTTC.

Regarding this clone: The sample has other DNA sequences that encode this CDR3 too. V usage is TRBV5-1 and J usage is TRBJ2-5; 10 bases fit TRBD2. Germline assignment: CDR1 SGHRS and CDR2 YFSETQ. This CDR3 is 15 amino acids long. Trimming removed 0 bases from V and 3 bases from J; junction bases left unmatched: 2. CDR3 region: CASSLAGTSEETQYF. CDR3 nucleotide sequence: TGCGCCAGCAGCTTGGCGGGGACTAGCGAAGAGACCCAGTACTTC. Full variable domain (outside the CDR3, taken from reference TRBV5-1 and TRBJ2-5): KAGVTQTPRYLIKTRGQQVTLSCSPISGHRSVSWYQQTPGQGLQFLFEYFSETQRNKGNFPGRFSGRQFSNSRSEMNVSTLELGDSALYLCASSLAGTSEETQYFGPGTRLLVL.

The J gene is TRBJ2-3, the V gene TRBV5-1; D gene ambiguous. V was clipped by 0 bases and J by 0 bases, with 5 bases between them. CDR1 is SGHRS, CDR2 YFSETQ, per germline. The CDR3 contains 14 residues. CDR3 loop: CASSLGESTDTQYF. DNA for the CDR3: TGCGCCAGCAGCTTGGGAGAGAGCACAGATACGCAGTATTTT.

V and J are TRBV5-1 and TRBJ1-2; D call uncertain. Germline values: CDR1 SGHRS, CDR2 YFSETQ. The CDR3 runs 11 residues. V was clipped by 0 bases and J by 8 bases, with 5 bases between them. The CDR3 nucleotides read TGCGCCAGCAGCTTGGGAGTCGGCTACACCTTC. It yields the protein CASSLGVGYTF.

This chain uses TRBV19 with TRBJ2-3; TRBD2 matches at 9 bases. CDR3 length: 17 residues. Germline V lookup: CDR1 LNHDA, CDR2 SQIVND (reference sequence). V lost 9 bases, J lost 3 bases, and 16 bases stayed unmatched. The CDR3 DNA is TGTGCCAGCTCGAAGACTAGCGGCGGTATAACAACAGATACGCAGTATTTT. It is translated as CASSKTSGGITTDTQYF.

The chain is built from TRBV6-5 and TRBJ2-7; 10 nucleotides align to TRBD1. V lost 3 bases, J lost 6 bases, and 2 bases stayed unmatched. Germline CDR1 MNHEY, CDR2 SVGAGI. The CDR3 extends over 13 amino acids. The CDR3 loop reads CASSYGTGVEQYF. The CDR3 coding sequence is TGTGCCAGCAGTTATGGGACAGGGGTCGAGCAGTACTTC.

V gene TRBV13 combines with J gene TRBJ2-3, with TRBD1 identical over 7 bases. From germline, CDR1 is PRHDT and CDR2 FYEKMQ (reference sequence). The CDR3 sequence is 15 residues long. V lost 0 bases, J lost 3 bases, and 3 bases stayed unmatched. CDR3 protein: CASSLGQGETDTQYF. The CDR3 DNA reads TGTGCCAGCAGCTTAGGCCAGGGGGAGACAGATACGCAGTATTTT.

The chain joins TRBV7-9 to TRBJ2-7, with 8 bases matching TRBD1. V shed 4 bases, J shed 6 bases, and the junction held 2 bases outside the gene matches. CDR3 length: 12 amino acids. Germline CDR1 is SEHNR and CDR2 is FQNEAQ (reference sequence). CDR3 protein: CASSWTGSEQYF. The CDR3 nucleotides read TGTGCCAGCAGCTGGACAGGGAGCGAGCAGTACTTC. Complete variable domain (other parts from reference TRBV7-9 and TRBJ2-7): DTGVSQNPRHKITKRGQNVTFRCDPISEHNRLYWYRQTLGQGPEFLTYFQNEAQLEKSRLLSDRFSAERPKGSFSTLEIQRTEQGDSAMYLCASSWTGSEQYFGPGTRLTVT.

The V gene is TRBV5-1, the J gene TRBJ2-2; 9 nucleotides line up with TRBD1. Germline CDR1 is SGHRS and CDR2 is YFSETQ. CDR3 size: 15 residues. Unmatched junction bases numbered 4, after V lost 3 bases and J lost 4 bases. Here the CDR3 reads CASSSGQGSTGELFF. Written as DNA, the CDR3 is TGCGCCAGCAGCTCCGGACAGGGGTCCACCGGGGAGCTGTTTTTT.